The rows below give T cell receptor beta chains drawn from one sample of a study of blood T cell repertoires in COVID-19. Repertoires were generated with immunoSEQ multiplex PCR, while TCRdb's copy carries only in-frame clones and drops some. This table holds 350,000 or so clones, around 90% found once. Sequencing used peripheral blood. These receptors were collected from a man between 18 and 29 years old with active or convalescent COVID-19. The CDR3 runs from the conserved cysteine through the conserved F or W. Each record gives: clone size, V gene, J gene, D gene, CDR3 protein, CDR3 DNA. D genes are given only for firm matches. Rows give clone size only sometimes, using once, few, many, or a class for an expanded clone.

-	TRBV7-2	TRBJ2-3	TRBD1	CASTRDRGLVTQYF	TGTGCCAGCACCCGGGACAGGGGGCTGGTTACGCAGTATTTT
-	TRBV2	TRBJ1-6	TRBD1	CASSEDRARSPLHF	TGTGCCAGCAGTGAGGACAGGGCTAGGTCACCCCTCCACTTT
few	TRBV7-2	TRBJ1-2	-	CATGGQINYGYTF	TGTGCCACAGGTGGACAGATTAACTATGGCTACACCTTC
-	TRBV7-2	TRBJ1-3	-	CASSLRSGNTIYF	TGTGCCAGCAGCTTACGCTCTGGAAACACCATATATTTT
-	TRBV11-2	TRBJ1-1	-	CASRVIGGTEAFF	TGTGCCAGCAGGGTAATAGGGGGCACTGAAGCTTTCTTT
-	TRBV25-1	TRBJ1-6	-	CASSDSGAALHF	TGTGCCAGCAGTGATTCCGGAGCAGCCCTCCACTTT
-	TRBV18	TRBJ1-3	-	CASSSWTEGNTIYF	TGTGCCAGCTCATCTTGGACAGAGGGAAACACCATATATTTT
-	TRBV24-1	TRBJ1-4	-	CATSDLSDPPEGATNEKLFF	TGTGCCACCAGTGATCTTTCCGATCCTCCCGAAGGAGCAACTAATGAAAAACTGTTTTTT
once	TRBV9	TRBJ1-2	-	CASSASMGGSYGYTF	TGTGCCAGCAGCGCCTCCATGGGGGGGTCCTATGGCTACACCTTC
-	TRBV6-5	TRBJ1-1	-	CASGPMNTEAFF	TGTGCCAGCGGCCCCATGAACACTGAAGCTTTCTTT
-	TRBV2	TRBJ1-4	-	CASSLGQRMFF	TGTGCCAGCAGCTTAGGACAGAGAATGTTTTTT
-	TRBV2	TRBJ2-3	-	CASSEGKVTDTQYF	TGTGCCAGCAGTGAGGGCAAAGTCACAGATACGCAGTATTTT
-	TRBV5-6	TRBJ2-1	-	CASSRSSYNEQFF	TGTGCCAGCAGCCGGAGCTCCTACAATGAGCAGTTCTTC
-	TRBV10-3	TRBJ1-3	-	CAISENSYSGNTIYF	TGTGCCATCAGTGAAAACAGTTACTCTGGAAACACCATATATTTT
-	TRBV7-9	TRBJ2-3	-	CASSFGRRGSTDTQYF	TGTGCCAGCAGCTTCGGACGGCGCGGGAGCACAGATACGCAGTATTTT
-	TRBV28	TRBJ2-7	TRBD2	CASRPRGGSYEQYF	TGTGCCAGCAGACCGCGCGGGGGGTCTTACGAGCAGTACTTC
-	TRBV28	TRBJ2-1	TRBD1	CASSKQGGIYNEQFF	TGTGCCAGCAGCAAACAGGGGGGTATCTACAATGAGCAGTTCTTC
few	TRBV27	TRBJ2-1	TRBD1	CASSFGTDKYNEQFF	TGTGCCAGCAGTTTTGGGACAGATAAATACAATGAGCAGTTCTTC
once	TRBV29-1	TRBJ2-5	-	CSVSGDRGLAQYF	TGCAGCGTGTCGGGGGACAGAGGGTTGGCCCAGTACTTC
-	TRBV9	TRBJ2-3	-	CASSVYPDTDTQYF	TGTGCCAGCAGCGTGTACCCAGACACAGATACGCAGTATTTT
-	TRBV5-1	TRBJ1-5	-	CASSLGSNQPQHF	TGCGCCAGCAGCCTCGGGAGCAATCAGCCCCAGCATTTT
few	TRBV2	TRBJ2-5	TRBD2	CASLGGAGEETQYF	TGTGCCAGCCTCGGGGGGGCAGGGGAGGAGACCCAGTACTTC